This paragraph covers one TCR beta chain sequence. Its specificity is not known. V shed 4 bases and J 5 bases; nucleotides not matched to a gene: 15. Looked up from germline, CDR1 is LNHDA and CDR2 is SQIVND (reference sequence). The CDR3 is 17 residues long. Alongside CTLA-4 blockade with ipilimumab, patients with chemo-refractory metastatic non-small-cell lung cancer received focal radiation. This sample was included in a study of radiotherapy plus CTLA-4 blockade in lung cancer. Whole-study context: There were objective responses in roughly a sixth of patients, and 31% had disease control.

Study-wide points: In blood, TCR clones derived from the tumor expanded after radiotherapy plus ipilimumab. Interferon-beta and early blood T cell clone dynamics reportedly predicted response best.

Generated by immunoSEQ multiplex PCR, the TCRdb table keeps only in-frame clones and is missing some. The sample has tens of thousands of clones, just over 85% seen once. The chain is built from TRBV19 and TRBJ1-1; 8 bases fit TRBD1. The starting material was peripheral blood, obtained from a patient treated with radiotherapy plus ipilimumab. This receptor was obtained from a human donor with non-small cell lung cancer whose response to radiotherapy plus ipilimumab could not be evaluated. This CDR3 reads CASSKGNFRGRGTEAFF. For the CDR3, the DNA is TGTGCCAGTAGTAAGGGAAACTTCAGGGGGCGCGGGACTGAAGCTTTCTTT.